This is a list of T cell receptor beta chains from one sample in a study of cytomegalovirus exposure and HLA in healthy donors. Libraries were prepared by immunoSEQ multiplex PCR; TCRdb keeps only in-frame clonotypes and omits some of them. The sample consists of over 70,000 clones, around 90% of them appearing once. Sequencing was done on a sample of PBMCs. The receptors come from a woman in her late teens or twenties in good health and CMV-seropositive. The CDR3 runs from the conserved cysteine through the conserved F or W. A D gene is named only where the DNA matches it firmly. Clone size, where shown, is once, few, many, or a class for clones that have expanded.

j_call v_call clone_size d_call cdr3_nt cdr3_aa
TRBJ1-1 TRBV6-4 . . TGTGCCAGCAGACAGGACAGTTTGACTGAAGCTTTCTTT CASRQDSLTEAFF
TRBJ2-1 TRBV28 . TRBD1 TGTGCCAGCAAGGGTGGATGGACAGGGAGCAATGAGCAGTTCTTC CASKGGWTGSNEQFF
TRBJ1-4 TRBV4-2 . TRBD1 TGTGCCAGCAGCCAAGATCGAGGGGGCGGATATGAAAAACTGTTTTTT CASSQDRGGGYEKLFF
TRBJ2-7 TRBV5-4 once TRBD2 TGTGCCAGCAGCTTGGGGGGAATAACCGGGACTAGCGGCTACGAGCAGTACTTC CASSLGGITGTSGYEQYF
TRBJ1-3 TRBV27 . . TGTGCCAGCAGTTCCACAGGGTTCTCTGGAAACACCATATATTTT CASSSTGFSGNTIYF
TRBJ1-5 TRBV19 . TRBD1 TGTGCCAGTAGTTCAAAGCAGGGGGCTCCTTATGAGCATTTT CASSSKQGAPYEHF
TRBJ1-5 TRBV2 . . TGTGCCAGCAGTGACCTTCGCAATCAGCCCCAGCATTTT CASSDLRNQPQHF
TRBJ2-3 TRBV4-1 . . TGCGCCAGCAGCCAAGGGGTAAGAGGAGGAGCAGATACGCAGTATTTT CASSQGVRGGADTQYF
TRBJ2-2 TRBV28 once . TGTGCCAGCAGTCCTGACAGGTCGAACACCGGGGAGCTGTTTTTT CASSPDRSNTGELFF
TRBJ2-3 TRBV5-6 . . TGTGCCAGCAGCCGCAGGGGAGATACGCAGTATTTT CASSRRGDTQYF
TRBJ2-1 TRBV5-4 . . TGTGCCAGCAGCTCCGGGGGGCGTAATGAGCAGTTCTTC CASSSGGRNEQFF
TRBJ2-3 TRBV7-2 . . TGTGCCAGCAGCTTAGCGAGGATGGATACGCAGTATTTT CASSLARMDTQYF
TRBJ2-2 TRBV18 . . TGTGCCAGCTCACCAATAGTTTCTAGCCCCGGGGAGCTGTTTTTT CASSPIVSSPGELFF
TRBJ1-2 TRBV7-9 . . TGTGCCAGCAGCTCAAACGACAGGATCCATGGCTACACCTTC CASSSNDRIHGYTF
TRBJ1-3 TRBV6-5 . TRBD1 TGTGCCAGCAGTTACTCTGGCAGACAGGGCCCCAACACCATATATTTT CASSYSGRQGPNTIYF
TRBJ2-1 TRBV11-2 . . TGTGCCAGCAGCCCGGGACACACCGCCTACAATGAGCAGTTCTTC CASSPGHTAYNEQFF
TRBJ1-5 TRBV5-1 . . TGCGCCAGCAGCCCGGGGGGACCAAATCAGCCCCAGCATTTT CASSPGGPNQPQHF
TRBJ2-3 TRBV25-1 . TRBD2 TGTGCCAGCAGTGAATATAGAGCGGGGTACACAGATACGCAGTATTTT CASSEYRAGYTDTQYF